The TCR beta chain described here comes from a study of OX40 agonist ivuxolimab in advanced cancers. Whole-study context: The dose of intravenous ivuxolimab that patients received every 2 weeks ranged from 0.01 to 10 mg/kg.

Study conclusions and caveats: Relative to CD4+ cells, CD8+ T cells on average had more expanded clones.

Points on this clone: Its specificity is unknown.

Assay used: immunoSEQ multiplex PCR; TCRdb lists only in-frame clones, some missing. The table records 84,000 or so clones, approximately 93% of them present only once. Sample: CD4+ or CD8+ T cells sorted from blood, taken in a trial of the OX40 agonist ivuxolimab. This receptor was taken from an adult with an advanced solid tumor such as melanoma, head and neck, liver or kidney cancer.

In nucleotides, the CDR3 is TGTGCCAGCAGTTTGTTGAGGGAGTCAGATACGCAGTATTTT. Translating it yields CASSLLRESDTQYF. J is TRBJ2-3 and V is TRBV28, with a weak D call TRBD2 (5 bases). The germline V gene encodes CDR1 MDHEN and CDR2 SYDVKM. The V end lost 3 bases, the J end lost 4 bases, and 11 bases lay between the germline ends. The CDR3 is 14 residues long.